This TCR beta chain was profiled in a study of cytomegalovirus exposure and HLA in healthy donors. Study at large: The same platform was used for the 110 or so validation repertoires as for the 650 to 800 first-cohort repertoires, as reported in a later analysis.

Method: immunoSEQ multiplex PCR; TCRdb's copy keeps in-frame clones and lacks some. Of 130,000 or so clones listed, about 84% are singletons. From the roughly 120-subject validation cohort, which was separate from the approximately 670-subject first cohort, the donors were drawn. The CDR3 has 13 residues. Germline CDR1 reads SEHNR; CDR2 reads FQNEAQ (reference sequence). Trimming took 5 bases from V and 1 from J, leaving 8 bases between them. The TCR sequence derives from a woman aged 30 to 39 in good health and CMV-seronegative. The chain has TRBV7-9 and TRBJ1-1; D is undetermined. Input material: PBMCs. The CDR3 loop reads CASSQTRNTEAFF. DNA of the CDR3: TGTGCCAGCAGCCAAACAAGGAACACTGAAGCTTTCTTT.